This passage covers 13 T cell receptor beta chains from one sample sequenced in a study of CD8+ T cells in alopecia areata. As the sequencing template, cDNA was produced by extracting RNA and reverse transcribing it. Sequencing was performed with immunoSEQ multiplex PCR; in TCRdb, only in-frame clones are kept and a portion is missing. The data contain roughly 200,000 clones, roughly 65% of them singletons. Material: CD4+ T cells sorted from blood, obtained at week 0. These receptors came from a human donor with alopecia areata.

This chain's CDR3 is CSVATQGSGANVLTF. The CDR3 bases are TGCAGCGTCGCAACCCAGGGAAGTGGGGCCAACGTCCTGACTTTC. The chain combines TRBV29-1 with TRBJ2-6; D is perhaps TRBD1 (5 bases). The CDR3 sequence is 15 residues long. V shed 6 bases and J shed 3 bases, with 15 bases lying between them. The germline gives CDR1 SQVTM, CDR2 ANQGSEA.

This clone was seen a few times. The chain has TRBV10-2 and TRBJ2-5, with TRBD1 matching 8 bases. Germline lookup yields CDR1 WSHSY and CDR2 SAAADI. V was clipped by 6 bases and J by 7 bases; unmatched bases: 13. This CDR3 region has 15 residues. Here the CDR3 reads CASRDFGQGTGTQYF. Written as DNA, the CDR3 is TGCGCCAGCAGAGACTTCGGACAGGGTACTGGGACCCAGTACTTC.

The chain links TRBV9 to TRBJ2-5; D ambiguous. V lost 4 bases and J lost 0, with 7 bases in between. The CDR3 covers 13 residues. Germline V gives CDR1 SGDLS, CDR2 YYNGEE. CDR3 sequence reads: CASSSRNQETQYF. CDR3 coding DNA: TGTGCCAGCAGCTCCCGGAACCAAGAGACCCAGTACTTC.

V usage is TRBV30 and J usage is TRBJ1-1; no firm D call. This CDR3 comprises 13 residues. Between the trimmed V and J ends, which lost 1 base and 7 bases, there was a span of 13 bases. The germline V gene has CDR1 GTSNPN and CDR2 SVGIG (reference sequence). CDR3 DNA: TGTGCCTGGAGTGGAACACTCATGGGTGAAGCTTTCTTT. Translated, it gives CAWSGTLMGEAFF.

V usage is TRBV29-1 and J usage is TRBJ2-1; D might be TRBD1 or TRBD2, each matching 5 bases. The CDR3 has 14 residues. V lost 3 bases to trimming and J lost 0 bases, with 9 bases between them. CDR1 and CDR2 (germline): SQVTM, ANQGSEA. CDR3 DNA: TGCAGCGTTGACGAGGGACGCTCCTACAATGAGCAGTTCTTC. Its translation is CSVDEGRSYNEQFF.

Turning to this clone: Additional DNA sequences in this sample encode the identical CDR3. The chain is built from TRBV11-2 and TRBJ1-1; D gene unclear. The V gene lost 0 bases and the J gene lost 2 bases, with 7 bases spanning the gap. The CDR3 loop spans 14 amino acids. CDR1 is SGHAT, CDR2 FQNNGV, per germline. CDR3 coding DNA: TGTGCCAGCAGCTTAGAGGGGTTAAACACTGAAGCTTTCTTT. It specifies CASSLEGLNTEAFF.

The chain's CDR3 is CGSAPGSYGYTF. In nucleotides, the CDR3 is TGTGGGTCCGCCCCGGGGAGCTATGGCTACACCTTC. The chain couples TRBV10-3 to TRBJ1-2, with D unclear. Germline V gene data show CDR1 as ENHRY and CDR2 as SYGVKD. This CDR3 has 12 residues.

The chain carries TRBV7-3 and TRBJ1-1, with TRBD1 matching over 9 bases. The germline V gene encodes CDR1 SGHTA and CDR2 FQGTGA. V trimming: 5 bases; J trimming: 2 bases; junction bases outside the gene matches: 6. This CDR3 has 15 amino acids. As DNA, the CDR3 is TGTGCCAGCAGCAAAGAGGGACAGGGAAACACTGAAGCTTTCTTT. It is translated as CASSKEGQGNTEAFF. The whole variable domain, remainder taken from reference TRBV7-3 and TRBJ1-1, is GAGVSQTPSNKVTEKGKYVELRCDPISGHTALYWYRQSLGQGPEFLIYFQGTGAADDSGLPNDRFFAVRPEGSVSTLKIQRTERGDSAVYLCASSKEGQGNTEAFFGQGTRLTVV.

The rearrangement uses TRBV5-1 and TRBJ2-7, with D tentatively TRBD2 (5 bases). This CDR3 spans 14 amino acids. Per germline, CDR1 SGHRS and CDR2 YFSETQ. The germline V and J ends were trimmed by 4 bases and 2 bases, with 13 bases remaining between them. Here the CDR3 DNA reads TGCGCCAGCAGCGCCAAAGGAGGAGCCTACGAGCAGTACTTC. Translated, it gives CASSAKGGAYEQYF.

The chain combines TRBV4-3 with TRBJ2-3, with 11 bases aligning to TRBD1. There are 16 residues in the CDR3. Looked up from germline, CDR1 is LGHNA and CDR2 is YSLEER. V was pared by 0 bases and J by 6 bases, with 5 bases of the junction left unmatched. The DNA for the CDR3 is TGCGCCAGCAGCCAAGATGGGACAGGGGGTTGGGATACGCAGTATTTT. Amino acid sequence: CASSQDGTGGWDTQYF.

V usage is TRBV11-2 and J usage is TRBJ2-3; 8 nucleotides line up with TRBD2. This CDR3 region has 16 residues. Trimming at V came to 3 bases and at J to 5 bases, leaving 10 bases not matched to a gene. Germline V gives CDR1 SGHAT, CDR2 FQNNGV. CDR3 residues: CASSFLPSGGGDTQYF. Written as DNA, the CDR3 is TGTGCCAGCAGCTTTTTACCGAGCGGGGGTGGAGATACGCAGTATTTT.

The V call is TRBV29-1, the J call TRBJ1-2; D possibly corresponds to TRBD1 (5 bases). From germline, CDR1 is SQVTM and CDR2 ANQGSEA. Between the trimmed V and J ends, which lost 6 bases and 5 bases, there was a span of 16 bases. This CDR3 comprises 13 residues. Here the CDR3 reads CSVSGTTGYGYTF. The CDR3 nucleotides read TGCAGCGTCTCCGGGACTACGGGGTATGGCTACACCTTC.

The rearrangement uses TRBV11-2 and TRBJ2-2; D is ambiguous. The V gene lost 3 bases and the J gene lost 4 bases, with 12 bases spanning the gap. Germline V CDR1 and CDR2: SGHAT, FQNNGV. This CDR3 has 15 amino acids. CDR3 DNA: TGTGCCAGCAGCTTGGGTTCGCGGCCCACCGGGGAGCTGTTTTTT. Encoded protein: CASSLGSRPTGELFF.